These T cell receptor beta chains were read from a single sample in a study of blood T cells in healthy people across ages. TCRdb ran MiXCR on the 5' RACE reads and lists one entry per CDR3 protein. The sample holds 700,000 to 800,000 distinct CDR3 sequences, 40% to 45% seen once. The sample was blood. Receptor source: a woman in her fifties or sixties in good health. Each CDR3 is given with its conserved first and last residue.

>TRBV29-1|TRBJ2-3|14
CSVAYRGAADTQYF
>TRBV6-2/TRBV6-3|TRBJ2-1|15
CASRASGGEDNEQFF
>TRBV6-2/TRBV6-3|TRBJ2-7|18
CASSYPSKGVGGNNEQYF
>TRBV6-1|TRBJ1-4|14
CASSEEQRNEKLFF
>TRBV29-1|TRBJ2-3|16
CSVEDRAGGRPDTQYF
>TRBV5-5|TRBJ2-2|13
CASSLEGPGELFF
>TRBV3-1|TRBJ2-1|15
CASTESGGAEGEQFF
>TRBV2|TRBJ1-5|15
CASSGAADSNQPQHF
>TRBV3-1|TRBJ1-4|16
CASSQDPGQGYEKLFF
>TRBV14|TRBJ1-2|14
CASSQEEGAGGYTF
>TRBV27|TRBJ2-3|13
CASSLTTGGTQYF
>TRBV20-1|TRBJ2-1|13
CSAPHPAYNEQFF
>TRBV27|TRBJ1-2|13
CASAPGRFGGYTF
>TRBV9|TRBJ2-4|19
CASSADRGTSGRAKNIQYF
>TRBV12-3/TRBV12-4|TRBJ2-5|16
CASSLGQTSGKETQYF
>TRBV9|TRBJ2-3|16
CASSVALAGGADTQYF
>TRBV12-3/TRBV12-4|TRBJ2-1|13
CASSGPDRGYQFF
>TRBV7-9|TRBJ2-3|15
CASMGGASLTDTQYF
>TRBV6-1|TRBJ1-2|16
CASSEIRGTTGSGYNF
>TRBV5-1|TRBJ2-1|15
CASSLTGTKNNEQFF
>TRBV29-1|TRBJ2-4|15
CSVESVGKAKNIQYF
>TRBV5-5|TRBJ2-7|15
CASSSGQGAGYEQYF
>TRBV6-5|TRBJ2-4|12
CASRDTKNIQYF
>TRBV28|TRBJ2-3|15
CASRTSGSPTDTQYF
>TRBV12-3/TRBV12-4|TRBJ1-4|16
CASSLYSSVINEKLFF
>TRBV20-1|TRBJ2-7|17
CSARGPSGRGHSYEQYF